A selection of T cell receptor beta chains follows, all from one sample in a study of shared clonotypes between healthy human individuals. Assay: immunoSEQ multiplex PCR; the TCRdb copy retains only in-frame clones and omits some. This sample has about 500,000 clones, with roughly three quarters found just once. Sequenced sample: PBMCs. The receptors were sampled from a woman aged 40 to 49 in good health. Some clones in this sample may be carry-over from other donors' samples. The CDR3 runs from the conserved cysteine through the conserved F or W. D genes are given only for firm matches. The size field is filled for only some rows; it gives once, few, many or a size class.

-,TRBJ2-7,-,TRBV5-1,CASSLDQPSTYEQYF,TGCGCCAGCAGCTTGGACCAGCCCTCTACCTACGAGCAGTACTTC
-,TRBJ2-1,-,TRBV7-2,CASSFRGNNEQFF,TGTGCCAGCAGCTTTCGGGGGAACAATGAGCAGTTCTTC
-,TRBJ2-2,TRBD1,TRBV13,CASSLQGAIANTGELFF,TGTGCCAGCAGCTTACAGGGGGCAATCGCGAACACCGGGGAGCTGTTTTTT
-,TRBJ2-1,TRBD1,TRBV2,CASTGQLNEQFF,TGTGCCAGTACGGGACAGCTCAATGAGCAGTTCTTC
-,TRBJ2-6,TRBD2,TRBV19,CATSGTSLSGANVLTF,TGTGCCACCTCCGGGACTAGCCTCTCTGGGGCCAACGTCCTGACTTTC
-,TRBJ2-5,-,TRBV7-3,CASSGGGQETQYF,TGTGCCAGCAGCGGGGGTGGCCAAGAGACCCAGTACTTC
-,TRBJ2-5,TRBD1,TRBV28,CASSFSARDRQETQYF,TGTGCCAGCAGTTTTTCCGCCCGGGACAGACAAGAGACCCAGTACTTC
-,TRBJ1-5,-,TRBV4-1,CASSQVFGNQPQHF,TGCGCCAGCAGCCAAGTGTTCGGGAATCAGCCCCAGCATTTT
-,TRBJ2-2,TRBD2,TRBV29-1,CSVRTSGNTGELFF,TGCAGCGTGCGGACTAGCGGAAACACCGGGGAGCTGTTTTTT
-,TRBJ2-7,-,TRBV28,CASSRPGTSSYEQYF,TGTGCCAGCAGCCGTCCCGGGACAAGCTCCTACGAGCAGTACTTC
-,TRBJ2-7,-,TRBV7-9,CASSSRQGSYEQYF,TGTGCCAGCAGCTCTCGTCAGGGCTCCTACGAGCAGTACTTC
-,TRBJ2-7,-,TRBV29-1,CSVGGASYEQYF,TGCAGCGTTGGCGGGGCCTCCTACGAGCAGTACTTC
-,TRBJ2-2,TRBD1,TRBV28,CASSFPQTGQNGELFF,TGTGCCAGCAGTTTCCCTCAGACAGGGCAGAACGGGGAGCTGTTTTTT
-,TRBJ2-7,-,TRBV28,CASSLLSGGTRYEQYF,TGTGCCAGCAGTTTACTCTCTGGCGGGACGCGATACGAGCAGTACTTC
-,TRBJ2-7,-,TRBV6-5,CASSYSGPGNEQYF,TGTGCCAGCAGCTACTCCGGACCAGGGAACGAGCAGTACTTC
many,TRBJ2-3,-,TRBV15,CATSSARLGGTDTQYF,TGTGCCACCAGCAGCGCCCGTCTGGGCGGCACAGATACGCAGTATTTT
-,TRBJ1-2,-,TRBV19,CASSSSTDLYGYTF,TGTGCCAGTAGTTCCTCGACGGATCTCTATGGCTACACCTTC
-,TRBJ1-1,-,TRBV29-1,CSVAVGGGTEAFF,TGCAGCGTCGCCGTTGGGGGGGGGACAGAAGCTTTCTTT
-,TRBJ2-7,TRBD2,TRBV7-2,CASSLVAGGPYEQYF,TGTGCCAGCAGCCTCGTGGCGGGAGGACCTTACGAGCAGTACTTC
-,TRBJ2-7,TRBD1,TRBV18,CASSPGTAKTYEQYF,TGTGCCAGCTCACCCGGGACAGCCAAAACCTACGAGCAGTACTTC
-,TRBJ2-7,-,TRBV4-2,CASSQVAAPYEQYF,TGTGCCAGCAGCCAAGTGGCGGCCCCCTACGAGCAGTACTTC
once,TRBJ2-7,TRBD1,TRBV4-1,CASSQATRRDRVPYEQYF,TGCGCCAGCAGCCAAGCCACCCGCCGGGACAGGGTTCCTTACGAGCAGTACTTC
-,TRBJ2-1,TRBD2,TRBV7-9,CASSPRRTSGSPPYNEQFF,TGTGCCAGCAGCCCTAGAAGGACTAGCGGGTCTCCTCCCTACAATGAGCAGTTCTTC
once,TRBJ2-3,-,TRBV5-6,CASSLVRKNTDTQYF,TGTGCCAGCAGCTTGGTGCGGAAGAACACAGATACGCAGTATTTT
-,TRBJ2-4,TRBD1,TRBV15,CATSRDQGADKNIQYF,TGTGCCACCAGCAGAGACCAGGGGGCCGACAAAAACATTCAGTACTTC
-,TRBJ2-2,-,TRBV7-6,CASSPNTGELFF,TGTGCCAGCAGTCCCAACACCGGGGAGCTGTTTTTT
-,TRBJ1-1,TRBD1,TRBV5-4,CASSSGDRVPTEAFF,TGTGCCAGCAGCTCGGGGGACAGGGTACCCACTGAAGCTTTCTTT
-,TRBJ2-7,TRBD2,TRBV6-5,CASSRTSTSYEQYF,TGTGCCAGCAGCAGGACTAGTACCTCCTACGAGCAGTACTTC
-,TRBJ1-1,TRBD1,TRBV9,CASSAYRGSATEAFF,TGTGCCAGCAGCGCCTACAGGGGGAGCGCGACTGAAGCTTTCTTT
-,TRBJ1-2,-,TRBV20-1,CSAPDGTRYTF,TGCAGTGCCCCAGACGGGACCCGCTACACCTTC
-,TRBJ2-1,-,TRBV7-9,CASSLDGSSYNEQFF,TGTGCCAGCAGCTTAGACGGAAGCTCCTACAATGAGCAGTTCTTC
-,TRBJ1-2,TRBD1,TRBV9,CASSVGGRGNYGYTF,TGTGCCAGCAGCGTAGGAGGCAGGGGGAACTATGGCTACACCTTC
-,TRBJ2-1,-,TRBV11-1,CASSVLVPRTDEQFF,TGTGCCAGCAGCGTCTTAGTACCGCGCACCGATGAGCAGTTCTTC
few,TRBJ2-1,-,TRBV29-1,CSVVQAGFEQFF,TGCAGCGTTGTACAGGCGGGCTTCGAGCAGTTCTTC
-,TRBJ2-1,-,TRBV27,CASSSSGQGRVFSYNEQFF,-
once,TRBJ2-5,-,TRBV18,CASSPLPFAQQETQYF,TGTGCCAGCTCACCACTTCCTTTCGCGCAGCAAGAGACCCAGTACTTC
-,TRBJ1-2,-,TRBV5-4,CASSLLAVGVNYGYTF,TGTGCCAGCAGCTTGTTGGCCGTGGGAGTTAACTATGGCTACACCTTC
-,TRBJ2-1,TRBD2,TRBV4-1,CASSQGPLGLAINEQFF,TGCGCCAGCAGCCAAGGGCCACTGGGACTAGCAATTAATGAGCAGTTCTTC
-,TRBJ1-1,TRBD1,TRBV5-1,CASSLASDRPTETFF,TGCGCCAGCAGCTTGGCCTCGGACAGGCCCACTGAAACGTTCTTT
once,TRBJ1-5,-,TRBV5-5,CASSSGQQNQPQHF,TGTGCCAGCAGTTCTGGACAGCAAAATCAGCCCCAGCATTTT
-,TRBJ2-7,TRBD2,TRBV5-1,CASSLEGTSGGPLYEQYF,TGCGCCAGCAGCTTGGAGGGAACTAGCGGGGGGCCTCTCTACGAGCAGTACTTC